This T cell receptor (beta chain) was documented in a study of metastatic and nonmetastatic thyroid tumors. The germline V and J ends were trimmed by 3 bases and 6 bases, with 9 bases remaining between them. From germline, CDR1 is LNHDA and CDR2 SQIVND (reference sequence). This CDR3 has 13 amino acids. Thyroid surgery was preceded by no treatment in any patient. The authors' processing: Construction of a distant-metastasis classifier for papillary thyroid cancer relied on CDR3 differences across clinicopathological groups. Using MiXCR, TCRdb re-called clones from the PCR reads. The V and J calls follow TCRdb's processing rather than the paper's. The table has 15,000 to 20,000 clones, 25% to 30% seen once; the top ten hold roughly 12%.

The TCR comes from a male donor with papillary thyroid cancer or a benign thyroid nodule (not recorded which). Some clones in this sample may be carry-over from other donors' samples. Sequenced: tumor tissue. The chain has TRBV19 and TRBJ2-4, with a tentative D call TRBD2 (5 bases). CDR3 protein: CASSIPGINIQYF. DNA of the CDR3: TGTGCCAGTAGTATCCCCGGGATAAACATTCAGTACTTC.